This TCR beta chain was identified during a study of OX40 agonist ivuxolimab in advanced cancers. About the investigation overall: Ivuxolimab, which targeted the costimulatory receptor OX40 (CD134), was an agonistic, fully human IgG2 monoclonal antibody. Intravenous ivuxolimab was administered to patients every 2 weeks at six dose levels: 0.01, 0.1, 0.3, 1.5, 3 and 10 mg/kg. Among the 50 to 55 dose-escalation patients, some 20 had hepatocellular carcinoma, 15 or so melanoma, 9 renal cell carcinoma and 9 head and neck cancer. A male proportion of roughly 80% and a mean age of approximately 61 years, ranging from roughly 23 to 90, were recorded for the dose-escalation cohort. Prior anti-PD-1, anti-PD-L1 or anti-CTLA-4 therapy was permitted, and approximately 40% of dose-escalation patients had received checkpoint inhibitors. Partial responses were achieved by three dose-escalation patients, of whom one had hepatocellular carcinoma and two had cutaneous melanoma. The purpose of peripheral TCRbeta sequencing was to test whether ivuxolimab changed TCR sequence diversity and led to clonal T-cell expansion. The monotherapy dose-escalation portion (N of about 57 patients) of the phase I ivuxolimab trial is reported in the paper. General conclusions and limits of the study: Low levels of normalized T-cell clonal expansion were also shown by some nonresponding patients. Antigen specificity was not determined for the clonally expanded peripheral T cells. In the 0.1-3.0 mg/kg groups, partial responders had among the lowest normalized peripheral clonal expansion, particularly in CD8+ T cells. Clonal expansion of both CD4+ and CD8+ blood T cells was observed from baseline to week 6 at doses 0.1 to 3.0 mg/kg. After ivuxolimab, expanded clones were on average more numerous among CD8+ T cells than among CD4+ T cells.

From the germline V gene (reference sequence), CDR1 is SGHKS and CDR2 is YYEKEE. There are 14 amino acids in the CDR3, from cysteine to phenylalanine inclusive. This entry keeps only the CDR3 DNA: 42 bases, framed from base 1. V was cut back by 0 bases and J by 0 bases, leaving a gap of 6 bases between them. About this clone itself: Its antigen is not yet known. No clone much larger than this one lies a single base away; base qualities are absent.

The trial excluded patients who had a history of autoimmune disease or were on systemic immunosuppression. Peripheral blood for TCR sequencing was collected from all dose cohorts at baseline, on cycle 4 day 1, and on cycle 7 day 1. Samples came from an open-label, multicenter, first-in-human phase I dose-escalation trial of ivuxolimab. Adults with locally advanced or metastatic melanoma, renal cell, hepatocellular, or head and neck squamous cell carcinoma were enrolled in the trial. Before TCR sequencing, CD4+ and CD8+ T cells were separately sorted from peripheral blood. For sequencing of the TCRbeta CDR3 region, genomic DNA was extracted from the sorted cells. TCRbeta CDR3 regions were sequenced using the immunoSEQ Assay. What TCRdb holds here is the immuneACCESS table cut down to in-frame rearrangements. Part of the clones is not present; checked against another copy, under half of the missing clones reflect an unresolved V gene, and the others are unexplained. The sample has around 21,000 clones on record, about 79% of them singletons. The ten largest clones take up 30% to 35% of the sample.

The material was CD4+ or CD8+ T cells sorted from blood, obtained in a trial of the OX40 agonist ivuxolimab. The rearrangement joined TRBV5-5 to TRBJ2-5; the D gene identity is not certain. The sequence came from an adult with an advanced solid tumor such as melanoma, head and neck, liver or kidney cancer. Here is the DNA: TGTGCCAGCAGCTTGGTACAGTACCAAGAGACCCAGTACTTC. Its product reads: CASSLVQYQETQYF. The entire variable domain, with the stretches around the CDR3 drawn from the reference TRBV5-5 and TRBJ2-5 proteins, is DAGVTQSPTHLIKTRGQQVTLRCSPISGHKSVSWYQQVLGQGPQFIFQYYEKEERGRGNFPDRFSARQFPNYSSELNVNALLLGDSALYLCASSLVQYQETQYFGPGTRLLVL.